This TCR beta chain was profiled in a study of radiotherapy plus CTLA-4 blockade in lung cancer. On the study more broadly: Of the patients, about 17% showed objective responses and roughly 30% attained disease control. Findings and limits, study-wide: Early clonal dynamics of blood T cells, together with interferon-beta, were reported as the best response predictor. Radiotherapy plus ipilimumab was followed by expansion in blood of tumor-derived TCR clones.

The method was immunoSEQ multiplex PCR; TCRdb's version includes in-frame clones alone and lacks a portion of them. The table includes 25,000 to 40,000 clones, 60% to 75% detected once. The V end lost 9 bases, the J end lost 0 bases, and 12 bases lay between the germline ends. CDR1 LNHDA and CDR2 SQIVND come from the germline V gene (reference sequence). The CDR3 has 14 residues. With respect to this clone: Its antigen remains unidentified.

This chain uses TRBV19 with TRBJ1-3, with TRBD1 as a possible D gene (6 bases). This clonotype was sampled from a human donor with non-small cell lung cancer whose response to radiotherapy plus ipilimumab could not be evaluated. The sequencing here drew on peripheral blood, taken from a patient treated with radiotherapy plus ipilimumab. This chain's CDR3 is CASQTGFSGNTIYF. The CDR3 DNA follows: TGTGCCAGCCAGACAGGTTTCTCTGGAAACACCATATATTTT.